At least ten counts were recorded for the clone carrying this T cell receptor beta chain. Its antigen remains unknown. CDR1 is SQVTM, CDR2 ANQGSEA, per germline. The CDR3 length is 14 residues. Trimming took 6 bases from V and 4 from J; bases not matched to a gene: 8. This specimen belongs to a study of CD8 T cells in ankylosing spondylitis. TCRdb passed the 5' RACE reads through MiXCR, listing each CDR3 protein once. The data show roughly 350,000 distinct CDR3 sequences, with 7.5% to 9% seen just once and about 14% held by the top ten. Study-wide results and caveats: It was reported that disease-linked clones were significantly enriched in matched ankylosing spondylitis synovial fluid. A TCR beta motif of fewer than ten highly homologous variants seemed to mark ankylosing spondylitis blood.

This chain joins TRBV29-1 and TRBJ2-3; 9 bases line up with TRBD2. This receptor was obtained from a male donor with ankylosing spondylitis. Material: blood, either unsorted or a sorted T cell fraction (not recorded which). As DNA, the CDR3 is TGCAGCGTGGACATAGCGGGAGTCGCAGATACGCAGTATTTT. Its protein product is CSVDIAGVADTQYF.